This passage covers 22 T cell receptor beta chains from one sample sequenced in a study of T cell responses to AZD1222 COVID-19 vaccine. Using immunoSEQ multiplex PCR, the repertoire was profiled, and TCRdb retains in-frame clones only, with some absent. The sample carries around 100,000 clones, roughly nine tenths recorded once. The sample was peripheral blood, taken 28 days after the second dose of the MenACWY control vaccine. The origin of the receptors is an adult who received the MenACWY meningococcal vaccine as a control.

The chain recombines TRBV4-3 with TRBJ2-3; no reliable D call. Deletions cut 4 bases from V and 4 bases from J, with 18 bases between. The CDR3 runs to 16 residues. Germline CDR1 reads LGHNA; CDR2 reads YSLEER. The CDR3 region has the DNA TGCGCCAGCAGCCTGACGCTCCGGTCCAAGGCAGATACGCAGTATTTT. This codes for CASSLTLRSKADTQYF.

The V gene is TRBV7-2, the J gene TRBJ2-7; the D gene is possibly TRBD2 (7 bases). V was trimmed by 1 base and J by 2 bases, leaving 9 bases between them. CDR3 size: 14 residues. Per germline, CDR1 SGHTA and CDR2 FQGNSA. CDR3 coding DNA: TGTGCCAGCAGCTTAGGCGGGGGCGCCTACGAGCAGTACTTC. It codes for CASSLGGGAYEQYF.

The gene calls are TRBV6-4 and TRBJ1-5, with D perhaps matching TRBD1 (5 bases). The germline V gene encodes CDR1 MRHNA and CDR2 SNTAGT. This CDR3 has 15 residues. V shed 2 bases and J shed 0 bases, with 8 bases lying between them. The CDR3 bases are TGTGCCAGCAGTGACGGGGGAACTAGCAATCAGCCCCAGCATTTT. Translating gives CASSDGGTSNQPQHF.

The rearrangement joins TRBV21-1 to TRBJ2-2; the D segment call TRBD1 is taken from the table without a DNA check. TRBV21-1 is a documented pseudogene. The CDR3 is made up of 18 amino acids. Here the CDR3 reads CASSTSPDRGENTGELFF. The CDR3 DNA sequence: TGTGCCAGCAGCACCTCCCCGGACAGGGGCGAGAACACCGGGGAGCTGTTTTTT.

The chain uses TRBV2 and TRBJ2-3, with D possibly matching TRBD2 (6 bases). Trimming left V 4 bases short and J 1 base short, with 15 bases between. The CDR3 extends over 16 amino acids. Germline V CDR1 and CDR2: SNHLY, FYNNEI. CDR3 bases: TGTGCCAGCAGTGGTACTTTGGACTACGGCACAGATACGCAGTATTTT. It is translated as CASSGTLDYGTDTQYF.

This clone was seen only a few times. Written as DNA, the CDR3 is TGTGCCAGCAGCTTCATCCCGGGAACGCGGAGGGGTATCGATTCACCCCTCCACTTT. The encoded protein is CASSFIPGTRRGIDSPLHF. The chain combines TRBV5-6 with TRBJ1-6, with D perhaps TRBD1 (5 bases). Germline V gene lookup returns CDR1 SGHDT and CDR2 YYEEEE. The CDR3 runs 19 residues. Trimming left V 2 bases short and J 8 bases short, with 26 bases between.

The chain uses TRBV9 and TRBJ2-1, with 10 positions matching TRBD2. This CDR3 region has 16 residues. V lost 0 bases to trimming and J lost 9 bases; unmatched junction nucleotides: 9. Per germline, CDR1 SGDLS and CDR2 YYNGEE. The CDR3, as DNA: TGTGCCAGCAGCGTAGGGGAAGCGGGGGGGCCTGGTGAGCAGTTCTTC. The encoded protein is CASSVGEAGGPGEQFF.

The rearrangement uses TRBV5-4 and TRBJ1-2; 8 bases fit TRBD1. The germline V gene has CDR1 SGHNT and CDR2 YYREEE (reference sequence). The J segment lost 0 bases and the V segment lost 4 bases, leaving 5 bases of the junction unmatched. There are 15 residues in the CDR3. CDR3 residues: CASSTPGQANYGYTF. The CDR3 DNA is TGTGCCAGCAGCACCCCGGGACAGGCTAACTATGGCTACACCTTC.

The V and J genes are TRBV7-2 and TRBJ2-7, with D tentatively TRBD1 (7 bases). The CDR3 loop spans 15 amino acids. Germline values: CDR1 SGHTA, CDR2 FQGNSA. V gave up 4 bases and J gave up 0 bases, with 13 bases separating them. CDR3 DNA sequence: TGTGCCAGCAGCTCCCAGGGGGGAGGCTCCTACGAGCAGTACTTC. Amino acid sequence: CASSSQGGGSYEQYF.

The chain carries TRBV6-5 and TRBJ1-4; no firm D call. There are 12 residues in the CDR3. CDR1 and CDR2 (germline): MNHEY, SVGAGI. Trimming stripped 8 bases from V and 2 bases from J, with 6 bases between. The CDR3 nucleotides are TGTGCCAGCGGGCAGACTAATGAAAAACTGTTTTTT. It specifies CASGQTNEKLFF.

This chain uses TRBV30 with TRBJ1-6; possibly TRBD1 for D (5 bases). V was shortened by 2 bases and J by 9 bases, with 14 bases between the two germline ends. CDR1 GTSNPN and CDR2 SVGIG come from the germline V gene (reference sequence). The length of the CDR3 is 14 residues. CDR3 bases: TGTGCCTGGAGTTCAGGGTTTGATGGTTCACCCCTCCACTTT. Translated, it gives CAWSSGFDGSPLHF.

This chain uses TRBV4-3 with TRBJ2-7; either TRBD1 or TRBD2 may supply D (5 bases each). The CDR3 sequence is 15 residues long. V lost 0 bases and J lost 4, with 13 bases in between. From germline, CDR1 is LGHNA and CDR2 YSLEER. The CDR3 DNA reads TGCGCCAGCAGCCAAGATCGGGTTGGGGGATACGAGCAGTACTTC. Its translation: CASSQDRVGGYEQYF.

Of note for this clone: At the DNA level, this CDR3 is encoded by other sequences in the same sample as well. V gene TRBV18 combines with J gene TRBJ1-2, with TRBD1 as a possible D gene (6 bases). The V end was cut by 3 bases, the J end by 2 bases, with 10 bases between. Germline CDR1 KGHSH, CDR2 LQKENI. This CDR3 contains 14 residues. In nucleotides, the CDR3 is TGTGCCAGCTCACCTGAAGGGGGGAACTATGGCTACACCTTC. It yields the protein CASSPEGGNYGYTF. Full variable domain (rest looked up from reference TRBV18 and TRBJ1-2): NAGVMQNPRHLVRRRGQEARLRCSPMKGHSHVYWYRQLPEEGLKFMVYLQKENIIDESGMPKERFSAEFPKEGPSILRIQQVVRGDSAAYFCASSPEGGNYGYTFGSGTRLTVV.

V gene TRBV10-3 combines with J gene TRBJ2-5; 11 nucleotides agree with TRBD2. The CDR3 extends over 17 amino acids. The J segment lost 2 bases and the V segment lost 0 bases, leaving 5 bases of the junction unmatched. Germline V lookup: CDR1 ENHRY, CDR2 SYGVKD. CDR3 sequence reads: CAISESGSGGAQETQYF. The CDR3 region has the DNA TGTGCCATCAGTGAGTCGGGTAGCGGGGGGGCTCAAGAGACCCAGTACTTC.

This chain connects TRBV28 to TRBJ1-2; TRBD1 matches at 8 bases. CDR1 and CDR2 from the germline V gene are MDHEN and SYDVKM. This CDR3 comprises 15 residues. V shed 7 bases and J 4 bases; nucleotides not matched to a gene: 11. This CDR3 is CASTQPGTGFYGYTF. In DNA, the CDR3 is TGTGCCAGCACCCAACCAGGGACAGGATTCTATGGCTACACCTTC.

The chain links TRBV28 to TRBJ2-1, with D hard to call. The CDR3 consists of 15 residues. CDR1 MDHEN and CDR2 SYDVKM come from the germline V gene. V lost 5 bases to trimming and J lost 0 bases, with 11 bases between them. The CDR3 DNA reads as TGTGCCAGCAGTCTAGACACGAGCTCCTACAATGAGCAGTTCTTC. It specifies CASSLDTSSYNEQFF.

The rearrangement uses TRBV19 and TRBJ1-4, with D maybe TRBD1 (5 bases). The CDR3 runs 13 residues. Per the germline V gene, CDR1 is LNHDA and CDR2 is SQIVND (reference sequence). Trimming shortened V by 7 bases and J by 4 bases, and 10 bases separated the two germline ends. The CDR3 sequence: CASTGRNNEKLFF. The CDR3 region has the DNA TGTGCCAGTACGGGACGGAATAATGAAAAACTGTTTTTT. The full variable domain, completed using reference TRBV19 and TRBJ1-4, is DGGITQSPKYLFRKEGQNVTLSCEQNLNHDAMYWYRQDPGQGLRLIYYSQIVNDFQKGDIAEGYSVSREKKESFPLTVTSAQKNPTAFYLCASTGRNNEKLFFGSGTQLSVL.

The chain uses TRBV7-2 and TRBJ2-5; no clear D. The CDR3 covers 13 residues. Trimming removed 2 bases from V and 1 base from J, with 5 bases in between. The germline V gene encodes CDR1 SGHTA and CDR2 FQGNSA. The CDR3 bases are TGTGCCAGCAGCTTATTGCTCCAAGAGACCCAGTACTTC. Translating gives CASSLLLQETQYF. Variable domain in full (rest from reference TRBV7-2 and TRBJ2-5): GAGVSQSPSNKVTEKGKDVELRCDPISGHTALYWYRQSLGQGLEFLIYFQGNSAPDKSGLPSDRFSAERTGGSVSTLTIQRTQQEDSAVYLCASSLLLQETQYFGPGTRLLVL.

The J gene is TRBJ1-2, the V gene TRBV7-2; D is possibly TRBD1 (5 bases). There are 14 residues in the CDR3. The germline V and J ends were trimmed by 4 bases and 2 bases, with 11 bases remaining between them. Germline-derived CDR1 and CDR2 are SGHTA and FQGNSA. CDR3 sequence: CASSSRDANYGYTF. The CDR3 coding sequence is TGTGCCAGCAGCTCCCGGGACGCAAACTATGGCTACACCTTC.

CDR3 nucleotide sequence: TGTGCCAGCAGCTTAGTGCCGGGCAGGGGGTCGAACACCATATATTTT. Translation gives CASSLVPGRGSNTIYF. This chain uses TRBV11-2 with TRBJ1-3, with 7 bases aligning to TRBD1. Germline V gives CDR1 SGHAT, CDR2 FQNNGV. V trimming: 1 base; J trimming: 7 bases; junction bases outside the gene matches: 10. This CDR3 contains 16 residues.

This clone was recorded once. This rearrangement joins TRBV28 to TRBJ1-5; weak D call: TRBD1 (5 bases). Per the germline V gene, CDR1 is MDHEN and CDR2 is SYDVKM. Trimming pared 7 bases from V and 5 bases from J, leaving 12 bases between. The CDR3 loop spans 13 amino acids. CDR3 in DNA: TGTGCCAGCACGGGCCAGGGAGATCAGCCCCAGCATTTT. It translates to CASTGQGDQPQHF.

This clone came up once. The rearrangement links TRBV5-6 to TRBJ1-4, with a weak D call TRBD1 (5 bases). CDR1 and CDR2 (germline): SGHDT, YYEEEE. CDR3 length: 13 amino acids. The V end lost 5 bases, the J end lost 8 bases, and 13 bases lay between the germline ends. CDR3: CASRRQGNEKLFF. In nucleotides, the CDR3 is TGTGCCAGCAGGCGGCAGGGAAACGAAAAACTGTTTTTT. Based on the CDR3 plus reference TRBV5-6 and TRBJ1-4, the full variable domain is DAGVTQSPTHLIKTRGQQVTLRCSPKSGHDTVSWYQQALGQGPQFIFQYYEEEERQRGNFPDRFSGHQFPNYSSELNVNALLLGDSALYLCASRRQGNEKLFFGSGTQLSVL.